This T cell receptor beta chain was found in a study of Ad26.COV2.S vaccination and SARS-CoV-2 variants. Data came from immunoSEQ multiplex PCR; TCRdb stores just in-frame clones and leaves some out. The sample contains roughly 300,000 clones, around 88% of which appear only once. Specified treatment: roughly 19 received Ad26.COV2.S at low or high dose, single or two shots; about 5 received placebo; per-sample allocation not given. Sampling happened 63 days after the first vaccine or placebo injection. This CDR3 is 13 amino acids long. Germline lookup yields CDR1 SGHTA and CDR2 FQGNSA. The germline V and J ends were trimmed by 5 bases and 3 bases, with 11 bases remaining between them.

The sequencing here drew on peripheral blood, taken in a trial of Ad26.COV2.S vaccine versus placebo. This receptor was identified in a person aged 18-60 years who received the Ad26.COV2.S COVID-19 vaccine or a placebo. The rearrangement links TRBV7-2 to TRBJ2-7, with a tentative D call TRBD1 (6 bases). CDR3 nucleotide sequence: TGTGCCAGCAGCATTACGACAGGCTACGAGCAGTACTTC. The encoded protein is CASSITTGYEQYF.